A single sample is the source of the 17 T cell receptor beta chains below, sequenced in a study of radiation and T cells in renal cell carcinoma. The time point was: blood 2 weeks post-SBRT. The treatment here: 15 Gy SBRT to primary tumor, nephrectomy 4 weeks later. The assay was immunoSEQ multiplex PCR, and TCRdb's table has in-frame clones only and misses some. The data show some 120,000 clones, around 82% seen once. The material was blood, obtained from a patient whose treatment included radiotherapy and nephrectomy. These receptors were taken from a man aged 50-59 years with renal cell carcinoma.

This chain links TRBV7-3 with TRBJ1-6, with TRBD1 as a possible D gene (5 bases). The germline CDR1 and CDR2 sequences are SGHTA and FQGTGA. This CDR3 spans 13 amino acids. Trimming shortened V by 4 bases and J by 8 bases, and 9 bases separated the two germline ends. CDR3 coding DNA: TGTGCCAGCAGCTCTGGGACGGATTCACCCCTCCACTTT. This sequence encodes CASSSGTDSPLHF. Together with reference TRBV7-3 and TRBJ1-6, the CDR3 gives the full variable domain: GAGVSQTPSNKVTEKGKYVELRCDPISGHTALYWYRQSLGQGPEFLIYFQGTGAADDSGLPNDRFFAVRPEGSVSTLKIQRTERGDSAVYLCASSSGTDSPLHFGNGTRLTVT.

The V and J genes are TRBV5-1 and TRBJ2-7; D possibly matches TRBD1 or TRBD2 (5 bases each). Trimming removed 5 bases at V and 2 bases at J, with 17 bases between. Per germline, CDR1 SGHRS and CDR2 YFSETQ. There are 15 residues in the CDR3. In DNA form, the CDR3 reads TGCGCCAGCAGGCTGGGGACGCCGGTTACCTACGAGCAGTACTTC. It is translated as CASRLGTPVTYEQYF.

Only one count was recorded for this clone. J is TRBJ1-6 and V is TRBV27; D gene ambiguous. CDR1 and CDR2 (germline): MNHEY, SMNVEV (reference sequence). V was shortened by 2 bases and J by 3 bases, with 5 bases between the two germline ends. The CDR3 is made up of 14 amino acids. CDR3 loop: CASSLTIYNSPLHF. CDR3 nucleotides: TGTGCCAGCAGTTTAACCATCTATAATTCACCCCTCCACTTT.

The chain employs TRBV28 and TRBJ2-1; TRBD2 aligns across 11 bases. The CDR3 loop spans 14 amino acids. V was clipped by 10 bases and J by 7 bases; unmatched bases: 9. Germline V gives CDR1 MDHEN, CDR2 SYDVKM. The CDR3 sequence: CATHLAGGRNEQFF. As DNA, the CDR3 is TGTGCCACCCATTTAGCGGGAGGGCGGAATGAGCAGTTCTTC. The full variable domain, rest sourced from reference TRBV28 and TRBJ2-1, is DVKVTQSSRYLVKRTGEKVFLECVQDMDHENMFWYRQDPGLGLRLIYFSYDVKMKEKGDIPEGYSVSREKKERFSLILESASTNQTSMYLCATHLAGGRNEQFFGPGTRLTVL.

The V call is TRBV15, the J call TRBJ1-3; D gene ambiguous. Per germline, CDR1 LNHNV and CDR2 YYDKDF (reference sequence). V was trimmed by 4 bases and J by 1 base, leaving 5 bases between them. This CDR3 region has 13 residues. The CDR3 DNA is TGTGCCACCAGCATCACGTCTGGAAACACCATATATTTT. Translation gives CATSITSGNTIYF.

The chain uses TRBV6-5 and TRBJ2-7; D unclear. Germline-derived CDR1 and CDR2 are MNHEY and SVGAGI. The CDR3 runs 14 residues. The V gene lost 4 bases and the J gene lost 0 bases, with 10 bases spanning the gap. Here the CDR3 DNA reads TGTGCCAGCAGTTCCTCCGGCTACTCCTACGAGCAGTACTTC. Protein sequence: CASSSSGYSYEQYF.

This clone was seen a handful of times. The chain has TRBV7-8 and TRBJ2-1, with TRBD2 matching over 10 bases. Germline values: CDR1 SGHVS, CDR2 FQNEAQ. This CDR3 contains 17 residues. J was trimmed by 2 bases and V by 0 bases; bases with no gene match: 4. CDR3 in amino acids: CASSLAGLAATYNEQFF. The CDR3 DNA is TGTGCCAGCAGCTTAGCCGGACTAGCGGCCACCTACAATGAGCAGTTCTTC.

As DNA, the CDR3 is TGTGCCAGCAGCCACAATCAGGGCGGCACTGAAGCTTTCTTT. This sequence encodes CASSHNQGGTEAFF. This chain joins TRBV7-9 and TRBJ1-1; tentative D call: TRBD1 (5 bases). The ends were cut back, 5 bases at V and 4 bases at J, with 14 bases in the middle. Germline V gene lookup returns CDR1 SEHNR and CDR2 FQNEAQ (reference sequence). CDR3 length: 14 amino acids.

The V gene is TRBV19, the J gene TRBJ2-7, with 11 bases matching TRBD2. V gave up 6 bases and J gave up 3 bases; unmatched junction bases: 10. CDR1 is LNHDA and CDR2 is SQIVND in the germline V gene (reference sequence). There are 16 residues in the CDR3. The CDR3 is CASSPKLAGVFYEQYF. CDR3 coding DNA: TGTGCCAGTAGCCCAAAACTAGCGGGAGTGTTCTACGAGCAGTACTTC. Supplemented by reference TRBV19 and TRBJ2-7, the full variable domain reads DGGITQSPKYLFRKEGQNVTLSCEQNLNHDAMYWYRQDPGQGLRLIYYSQIVNDFQKGDIAEGYSVSREKKESFPLTVTSAQKNPTAFYLCASSPKLAGVFYEQYFGPGTRLTVT.

The chain uses TRBV30 and TRBJ1-2, with D unresolved. V lost 2 bases to trimming and J lost 4 bases, with 8 bases between them. CDR3 length: 12 residues. Germline V gene lookup returns CDR1 GTSNPN and CDR2 SVGIG (reference sequence). This chain's CDR3 is CAWSPHSYGYTF. In nucleotides, the CDR3 is TGTGCCTGGAGTCCCCACAGCTATGGCTACACCTTC. Drawing the rest from reference TRBV30 and TRBJ1-2, the complete variable domain is SQTIHQWPATLVQPVGSPLSLECTVEGTSNPNLYWYRQAAGRGLQLLFYSVGIGQISSEVPQNLSASRPQDRQFILSSKKLLLSDSGFYLCAWSPHSYGYTFGSGTRLTVV.

This clone was recorded only once. The J gene is TRBJ2-5, the V gene TRBV29-1, with 12 bases identical to TRBD2. Near its end, the DNA agrees better with TRBJ2-7, so the J call may be wrong. The CDR3 is 16 amino acids. Germline-derived CDR1 and CDR2 are SQVTM and ANQGSEA. CDR3 sequence reads: CSVEDRPSGRANEQYF. CDR3 in DNA: TGCAGCGTTGAAGACCGCCCTAGCGGGAGGGCCAACGAGCAGTACTTC.

This clone has a handful of counts. The J gene is TRBJ2-7, the V gene TRBV4-1, with TRBD1 matching 9 bases. CDR3 length: 18 amino acids. Germline V gene lookup returns CDR1 MGHRA and CDR2 YSYEKL. The V gene end was trimmed by 2 bases and the J gene end by 4 bases; junction bases not matched to a gene: 15. CDR3 coding DNA: TGCGCCAGCAGCCAAACGGACAGGGGCTATCGTTCGACTTACGAGCAGTACTTC. It is translated as CASSQTDRGYRSTYEQYF.

The V gene is TRBV9, the J gene TRBJ2-7; D gene uncertain. V gave up 4 bases and J gave up 3 bases, with 5 bases separating them. The CDR3 is made up of 11 amino acids. The germline gives CDR1 SGDLS, CDR2 YYNGEE. This chain's CDR3 is CASSSYYEQYF. In nucleotides, the CDR3 is TGTGCCAGCAGCTCCTACTACGAGCAGTACTTC. Using reference TRBV9 and TRBJ2-7 for the parts outside the CDR3, the full variable domain is DSGVTQTPKHLITATGQRVTLRCSPRSGDLSVYWYQQSLDQGLQFLIQYYNGEERAKGNILERFSAQQFPDLHSELNLSSLELGDSALYFCASSSYYEQYFGPGTRLTVT.

V and J are TRBV11-2 and TRBJ1-1; D call uncertain. Deletions cut 3 bases from V and 8 bases from J, with 10 bases between. Germline V CDR1 and CDR2: SGHAT, FQNNGV. CDR3 size: 12 residues. The chain's CDR3 is CASSLGLREAFF. The CDR3 region has the DNA TGTGCCAGCAGCTTGGGTCTTAGGGAAGCTTTCTTT. Combining the CDR3 with reference TRBV11-2 and TRBJ1-1 gives the whole variable domain EAGVAQSPRYKIIEKRQSVAFWCNPISGHATLYWYQQILGQGPKLLIQFQNNGVVDDSQLPKDRFSAERLKGVDSTLKIQPAKLEDSAVYLCASSLGLREAFFGQGTRLTVV.

The rearrangement uses TRBV9 and TRBJ2-7; TRBD1 might be the D (5 bases). CDR1 is SGDLS and CDR2 is YYNGEE in the germline V gene. Trimming stripped 4 bases from V and 5 bases from J, with 13 bases between. The CDR3 is 13 residues long. CDR3 in DNA: TGTGCCAGCAGCCGTGGGCAGGGCGACGAGCAGTACTTC. Residues: CASSRGQGDEQYF. The variable domain in full, with the rest retrieved from reference TRBV9 and TRBJ2-7, is DSGVTQTPKHLITATGQRVTLRCSPRSGDLSVYWYQQSLDQGLQFLIQYYNGEERAKGNILERFSAQQFPDLHSELNLSSLELGDSALYFCASSRGQGDEQYFGPGTRLTVT.

This clone has more than one count but fewer than ten. The chain carries TRBV5-1 and TRBJ2-2, with TRBD2 identical over 10 bases. The CDR3 runs to 16 residues. J gave up 2 bases and V 2 bases, and 3 bases lay outside the gene matches. The germline V gene has CDR1 SGHRS and CDR2 YFSETQ. CDR3 sequence (DNA): TGCGCCAGCAGCTTCGGACTAGCGGACAACACCGGGGAGCTGTTTTTT. The encoded protein is CASSFGLADNTGELFF.

This chain uses TRBV2 with TRBJ1-2; possibly TRBD1 for D (6 bases). From germline, CDR1 is SNHLY and CDR2 FYNNEI. The V and J ends lost 6 bases and 4 bases respectively, with 12 bases between them. CDR3 length: 13 residues. CDR3 region: CASSPGGAYGYTF. As DNA, the CDR3 is TGTGCCAGCAGCCCGGGGGGGGCCTATGGCTACACCTTC.